The text below deals with one T cell receptor (beta chain). Sequencing was performed with immunoSEQ multiplex PCR; in TCRdb, only in-frame clones are kept and a portion is missing. The sample comprises 35,000 to 45,000 clones, roughly 90% of which are singletons, and 4.7% rests with the top ten. The sample belongs to a study of T cell changes during pregnancy in multiple sclerosis. Trimming left V 6 bases short and J 4 bases short, with 9 bases between. Germline V gives CDR1 MNHNS, CDR2 SASEGT. CDR3 length: 13 amino acids. This material consisted of peripheral blood, taken in the second trimester of pregnancy. This sequence originates from a female donor in good health, enrolled as a control in a pregnancy study. This chain connects TRBV6-1 to TRBJ2-2; D gene unclear. The CDR3: CASSEQSTGELFF. The CDR3 coding sequence is TGTGCCAGCAGCGAACAGTCCACCGGGGAGCTGTTTTTT.